The rows below give T cell receptor beta chains drawn from one sample of a study of shared T cell receptors in the human thymus. Method: immunoSEQ multiplex PCR; TCRdb's copy keeps in-frame clones and lacks some. Here the sample spans about 380,000 clones, about 95% being singletons. Sequencing used thymocytes. All receptors derive from a human donor. CDR3s include the opening cysteine and the closing phenylalanine or tryptophan. A D gene is named only where the DNA matches it firmly. The size field is filled for only some rows; it gives once, few, many or a size class.

clone_size,v_call,j_call,d_call,cdr3_nt,cdr3_aa
-,TRBV5-6,TRBJ2-3,-,TGTGCCAGCAGCGCTTTAGCTGGAACTAGCACAGATACGCAGTATTTT,CASSALAGTSTDTQYF
-,TRBV11-2,TRBJ2-7,TRBD1,TGTGCCAGCAGCTTAGGGGACAGGGAATACTACGAGCAGTACTTC,CASSLGDREYYEQYF
-,TRBV19,TRBJ2-2,-,TGTGCCAGTCAGGAGCGACGCCACACCGGGGAGCTGTTTTTT,CASQERRHTGELFF
-,TRBV30,TRBJ1-1,-,TGTGCCTGGAGTGTGGCCAGGTGGAACACTGAAGCTTTCTTT,CAWSVARWNTEAFF
-,TRBV5-6,TRBJ1-2,-,TGTGCCAGCAGCTTGGCCGGTGGGAATATAGGCTACACCTTC,CASSLAGGNIGYTF
-,TRBV29-1,TRBJ2-1,-,TGCAGCGTCGGCTGGTCACGTTGGGATGAGCAGTTCTTC,CSVGWSRWDEQFF
-,TRBV7-2,TRBJ2-7,TRBD1,TGTGCCAGCAGCTTAAGGTACAGGGGTTCCCACGAGCAGTACTTC,CASSLRYRGSHEQYF
-,TRBV7-3,TRBJ2-2,TRBD2,TGTGCCAGCAGAGAACTAGCGGGAGGATCGAACACCGGGGAGCTGTTTTTT,CASRELAGGSNTGELFF
-,TRBV2,TRBJ2-3,-,TGTGCCAGCAGTCCCCGAGATAACCCCGCGGGTGGTACGCAGTATTTT,CASSPRDNPAGGTQYF
-,TRBV18,TRBJ1-3,TRBD1,TGTGCCAGCTCACCACCTGTTCCACAGGGGTTAGAATACACCATATATTTT,CASSPPVPQGLEYTIYF
-,TRBV29-1,TRBJ2-7,-,TGCAGCGTTGCGGACAGCCGCTACGAGCAGTACTTC,CSVADSRYEQYF
-,TRBV27,TRBJ2-7,-,TGTGCCAGCAGTTTAGGGGTGGGTGGGGGCTCCTACGAGCAGTACTTC,CASSLGVGGGSYEQYF
-,TRBV7-9,TRBJ2-7,TRBD2,TGTGCCAGCAGCTGGGGGACTAGCGGGACCCCCTACGAGCAGTACTTC,CASSWGTSGTPYEQYF
-,TRBV19,TRBJ2-7,-,TGTGCCAGTAGGCCAACGACAGGTCCCTCCTACGAGCAGTACTTC,CASRPTTGPSYEQYF
-,TRBV11-3,TRBJ2-1,TRBD1,TGTGCCAGCAGCCCTAAGACAGGGGGCTCCTACAATGAGCAGTTCTTC,CASSPKTGGSYNEQFF
-,TRBV14,TRBJ2-7,-,TGTGCCAGCAGCCAAGAGGTCCGGCTGAATCCCTACGAGCAGTACTTC,CASSQEVRLNPYEQYF
-,TRBV5-6,TRBJ2-1,TRBD2,TGTGCCAGCAGCTCCTCGAGCGGGAGAAAGGATGGCAATGAGCAGTTCTTC,CASSSSSGRKDGNEQFF
-,TRBV11-2,TRBJ2-1,-,TGTGCCAGCAGCTTACCCGGGGGCCGGTCCTGCAATGAGCAGTTCTTC,CASSLPGGRSCNEQFF
-,TRBV7-7,TRBJ1-2,-,TGTGCTAGCAGCGCAGACCCGAGGGATTGCGGCTACACCTTC,CASSADPRDCGYTF
-,TRBV6-6,TRBJ2-7,TRBD1,TGTGCCAGCAGTTACTCTTGCGACAGGGGGCTGAAGCAGTACTTC,CASSYSCDRGLKQYF
-,TRBV18,TRBJ1-5,TRBD1,TGTGCCAGCTCACCCACGACAGGGAGGAATCAGCCCCAGCATTTT,CASSPTTGRNQPQHF
once,TRBV5-8,TRBJ1-1,-,TGTGCCAGCAGCTTGGCCGCCCAGGGTAACACTGAAGCTTTCTTT,CASSLAAQGNTEAFF
-,TRBV7-9,TRBJ2-3,-,TGTGCCAGCAGCTTTAGCCGGGATCGCACAGATACGCAGTATTTT,CASSFSRDRTDTQYF
-,TRBV27,TRBJ2-1,-,TGTGCCAGCAGTTTACCGGGGGACTCCTACAATGAGCAGTTCTTC,CASSLPGDSYNEQFF